The 6 T cell receptor beta chains in this list originate from one sample, sequenced in a study of blood T cell repertoires in COVID-19. The table came from immunoSEQ multiplex PCR; TCRdb's copy has only in-frame clones and leaves some out. This sample carries 210,000 or so clones, around 80% of them seen once, and the ten largest clones take approximately 3%. The sequenced sample consisted of peripheral blood. Receptors were obtained from an elderly woman with active or convalescent COVID-19.

The gene calls are TRBV2 and TRBJ1-4, with 7 positions matching TRBD1. This CDR3 contains 15 residues. Germline V lookup: CDR1 SNHLY, CDR2 FYNNEI. The ends lost 3 bases at V and 4 bases at J; junction bases unmatched: 5. CDR3 sequence: CASSEFGQVNEKLFF. In nucleotides, the CDR3 is TGTGCCAGCAGTGAGTTTGGACAGGTTAATGAAAAACTGTTTTTT.

This clone was detected only a few times. This sequence joins TRBV7-9 and TRBJ1-2; perhaps TRBD1 as D (6 bases). This CDR3 spans 14 amino acids. V dropped 5 bases and J dropped 0 bases, with 10 bases sitting between them. Germline assignment: CDR1 SEHNR and CDR2 FQNEAQ (reference sequence). For the CDR3, the DNA is TGTGCCAGCAGCCGGGACACCTCTAACTATGGCTACACCTTC. This translates into CASSRDTSNYGYTF.

The chain joins TRBV11-2 to TRBJ1-3, with D hard to call. V gave up 4 bases and J gave up 4 bases, with 17 bases separating them. The germline CDR1 and CDR2 sequences are SGHAT and FQNNGV. The CDR3 loop spans 16 amino acids. This chain's CDR3 is CASSSNFGKRGNTIYF. CDR3 nucleotide sequence: TGTGCCAGCAGCTCAAACTTCGGGAAAAGGGGAAACACCATATATTTT.

The chain uses TRBV28 and TRBJ1-5; D might be TRBD1 (6 bases). Germline CDR1 MDHEN, CDR2 SYDVKM. The CDR3 consists of 13 residues. Between the trimmed V and J ends, which lost 5 bases and 5 bases, there was a span of 10 bases. Here the CDR3 reads CASSGQFYQPQHF. CDR3 DNA sequence: TGTGCCAGCAGTGGACAGTTCTATCAGCCCCAGCATTTT. The full variable domain, completed using reference TRBV28 and TRBJ1-5, is DVKVTQSSRYLVKRTGEKVFLECVQDMDHENMFWYRQDPGLGLRLIYFSYDVKMKEKGDIPEGYSVSREKKERFSLILESASTNQTSMYLCASSGQFYQPQHFGDGTRLSIL.

V gene TRBV4-1 combines with J gene TRBJ1-2; the D is unclear. CDR1 MGHRA and CDR2 YSYEKL come from the germline V gene. CDR3 size: 13 residues. Between the trimmed V and J ends, which lost 4 bases and 0 bases, there was a span of 6 bases. DNA of the CDR3: TGCGCCAGCAGCCCAGACGCTAACTATGGCTACACCTTC. Encoded protein: CASSPDANYGYTF.

This clone occurred once. The rearrangement uses TRBV2 and TRBJ2-2, with D possibly being TRBD2 (5 bases). Germline V gene sequence: CDR1 SNHLY, CDR2 FYNNEI. V lost 11 bases, J lost 2 bases, and 6 bases lay in between. This CDR3 region has 11 residues. The CDR3 sequence is CAGSNTGELFF. DNA for the CDR3: TGTGCCGGGAGTAACACCGGGGAGCTGTTTTTT.